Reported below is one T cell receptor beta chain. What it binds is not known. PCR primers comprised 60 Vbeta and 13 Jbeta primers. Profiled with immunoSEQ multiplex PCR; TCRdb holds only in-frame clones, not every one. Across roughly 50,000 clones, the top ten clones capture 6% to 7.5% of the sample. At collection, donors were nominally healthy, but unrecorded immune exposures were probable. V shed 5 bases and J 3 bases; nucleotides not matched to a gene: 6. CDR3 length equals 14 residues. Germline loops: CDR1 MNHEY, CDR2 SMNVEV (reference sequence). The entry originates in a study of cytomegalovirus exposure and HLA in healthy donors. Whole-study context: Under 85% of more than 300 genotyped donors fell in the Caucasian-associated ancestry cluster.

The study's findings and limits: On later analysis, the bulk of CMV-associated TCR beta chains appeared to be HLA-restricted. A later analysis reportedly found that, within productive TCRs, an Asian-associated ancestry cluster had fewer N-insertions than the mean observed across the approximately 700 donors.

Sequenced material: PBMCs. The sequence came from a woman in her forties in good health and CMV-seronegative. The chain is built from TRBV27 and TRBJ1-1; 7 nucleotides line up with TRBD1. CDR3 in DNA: TGTGCCAGCAGTAAACAGGGGTGGGACACTGAAGCTTTCTTT. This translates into CASSKQGWDTEAFF.